This T cell receptor beta chain was sequenced in a study of shared clonotypes between healthy human individuals. Original data processing: With immunoSEQ giving junction-only sequences and no quality scores, filtering differed. Sequenced by immunoSEQ multiplex PCR; TCRdb stores in-frame clones only, minus some. V and J calls and clone size are those listed in that table; D and trimming were worked out from the DNA. In the table there are about 230,000 clones, over 60% of which are singletons. A word on this clone: Its cognate antigen is unknown.

This CDR3 is 16 amino acids long. V lost 7 bases and J lost 4; bases outside the gene matches: 12. Germline lookup yields CDR1 SGHAT and CDR2 FQNNGV. Study-level findings and limits: Sharing across a handful of donors was seen in roughly 5% of naive CD4 clonotypes.

The sequenced material came from memory CD4+ T cells sorted from blood. As to subset: CD45RA-negative fraction. This receptor was taken from a man aged 25 to 45 in good health. V gene TRBV11-2 combines with J gene TRBJ2-3; 9 bases are a match to TRBD1. CDR3: CASTTEGDRVADTQYF. The CDR3 DNA reads TGTGCCAGCACCACGGAGGGGGACAGGGTGGCAGATACGCAGTATTTT.